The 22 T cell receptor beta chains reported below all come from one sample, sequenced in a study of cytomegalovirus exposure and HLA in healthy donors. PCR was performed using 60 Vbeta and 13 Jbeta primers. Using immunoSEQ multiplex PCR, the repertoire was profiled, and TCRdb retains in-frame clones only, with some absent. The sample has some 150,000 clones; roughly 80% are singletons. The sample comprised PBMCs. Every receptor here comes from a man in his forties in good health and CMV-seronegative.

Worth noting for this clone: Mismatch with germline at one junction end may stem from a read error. This CDR3 is CSSSLAPQGSDTDTQYF. In DNA, the CDR3 is TGTTCCAGCAGCTTAGCCCCGCAGGGGTCTGACACAGATACGCAGTATTTT. The rearrangement links TRBV7-9 to TRBJ2-3, with TRBD1 as a possible D gene (6 bases). Germline CDR1 and CDR2: SEHNR and FQNEAQ (reference sequence). The CDR3 covers 17 residues.

The CDR3 DNA is TGTGCCAGCAGCTTTGACAGGATCTCCTACGAGCAGTACTTC. It specifies CASSFDRISYEQYF. The chain is built from TRBV5-6 and TRBJ2-5, with a weak D call TRBD1 (6 bases). The closer fit of TRBJ2-7 to the DNA end suggests the J call may be wrong. Germline CDR1 SGHDT, CDR2 YYEEEE. The CDR3 covers 14 residues.

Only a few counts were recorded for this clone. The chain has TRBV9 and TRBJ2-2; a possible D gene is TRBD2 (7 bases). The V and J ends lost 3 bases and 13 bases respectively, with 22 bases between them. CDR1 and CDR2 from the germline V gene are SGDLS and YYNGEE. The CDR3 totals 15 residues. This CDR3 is CASSAGLEGGVVLFF. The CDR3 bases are TGTGCCAGCAGCGCCGGACTAGAGGGGGGGGTGGTGCTGTTTTTT.

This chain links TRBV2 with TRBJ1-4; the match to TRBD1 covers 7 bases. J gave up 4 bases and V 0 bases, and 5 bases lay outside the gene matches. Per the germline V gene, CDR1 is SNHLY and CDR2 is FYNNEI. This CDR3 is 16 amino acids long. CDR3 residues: CASSEARDRGNEKLFF. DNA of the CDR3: TGTGCCAGCAGTGAAGCGAGGGACAGAGGTAATGAAAAACTGTTTTTT.

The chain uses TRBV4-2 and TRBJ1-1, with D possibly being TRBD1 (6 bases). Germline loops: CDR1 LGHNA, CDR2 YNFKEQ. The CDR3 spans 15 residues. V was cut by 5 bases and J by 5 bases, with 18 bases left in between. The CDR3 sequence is CASSNGPGDSTEAFF. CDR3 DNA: TGTGCCAGCAGCAATGGACCAGGGGATTCGACTGAAGCTTTCTTT.

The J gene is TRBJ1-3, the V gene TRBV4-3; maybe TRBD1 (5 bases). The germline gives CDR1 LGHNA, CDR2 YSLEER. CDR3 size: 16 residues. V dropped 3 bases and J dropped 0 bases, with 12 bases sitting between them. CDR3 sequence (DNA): TGCGCCAGCAGCCAGGGCAGGGCATACTCTGGAAACACCATATATTTT. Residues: CASSQGRAYSGNTIYF.

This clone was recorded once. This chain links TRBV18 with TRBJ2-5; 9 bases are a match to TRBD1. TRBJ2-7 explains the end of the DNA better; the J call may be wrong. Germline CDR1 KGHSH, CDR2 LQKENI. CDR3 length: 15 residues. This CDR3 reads CASSLTDRGTYEQYF. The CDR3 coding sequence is TGTGCCAGCTCATTAACGGACAGGGGTACCTACGAGCAGTACTTC.

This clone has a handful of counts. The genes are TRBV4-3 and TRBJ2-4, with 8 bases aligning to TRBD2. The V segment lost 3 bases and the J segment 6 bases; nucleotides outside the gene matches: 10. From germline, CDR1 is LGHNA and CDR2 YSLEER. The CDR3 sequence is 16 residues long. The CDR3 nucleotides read TGCGCCAGCAGCCAGGGCTATAGCGGGGCGGGAAACATTCAGTACTTC. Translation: CASSQGYSGAGNIQYF.

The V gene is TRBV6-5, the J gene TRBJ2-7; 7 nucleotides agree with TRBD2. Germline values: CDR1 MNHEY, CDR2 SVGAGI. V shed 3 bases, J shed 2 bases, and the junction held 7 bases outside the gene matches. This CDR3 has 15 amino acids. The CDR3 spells CASSYGRGWTYEQYF. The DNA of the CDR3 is TGTGCCAGCAGTTATGGGAGGGGATGGACCTACGAGCAGTACTTC.

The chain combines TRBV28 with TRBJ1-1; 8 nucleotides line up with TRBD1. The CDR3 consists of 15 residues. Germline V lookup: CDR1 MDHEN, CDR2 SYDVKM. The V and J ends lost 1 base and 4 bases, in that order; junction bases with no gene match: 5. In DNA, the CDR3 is TGTGCCAGCAGTTTATACTTGACAGGGGTCACTGAAGCTTTCTTT. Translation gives CASSLYLTGVTEAFF.

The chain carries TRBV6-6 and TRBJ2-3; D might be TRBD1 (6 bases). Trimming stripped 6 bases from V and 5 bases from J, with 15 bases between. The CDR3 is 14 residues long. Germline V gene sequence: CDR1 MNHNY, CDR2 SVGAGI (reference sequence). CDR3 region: CASRSAGARDTQYF. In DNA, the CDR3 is TGTGCCAGCAGGTCCGCAGGGGCGAGAGATACGCAGTATTTT.

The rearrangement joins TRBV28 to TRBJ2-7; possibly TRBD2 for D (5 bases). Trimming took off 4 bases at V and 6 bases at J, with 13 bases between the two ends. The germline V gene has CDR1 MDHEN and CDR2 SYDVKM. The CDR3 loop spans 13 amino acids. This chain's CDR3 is CASSSGIAGEQYF. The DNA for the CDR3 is TGTGCCAGCAGTTCCGGGATTGCGGGCGAGCAGTACTTC.

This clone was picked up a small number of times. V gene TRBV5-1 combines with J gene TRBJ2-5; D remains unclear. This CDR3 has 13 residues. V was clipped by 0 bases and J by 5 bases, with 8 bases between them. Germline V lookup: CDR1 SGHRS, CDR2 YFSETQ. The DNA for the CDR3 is TGCGCCAGCAGCTTGGTTCTCCAGGAGACCCAGTACTTC. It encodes CASSLVLQETQYF.

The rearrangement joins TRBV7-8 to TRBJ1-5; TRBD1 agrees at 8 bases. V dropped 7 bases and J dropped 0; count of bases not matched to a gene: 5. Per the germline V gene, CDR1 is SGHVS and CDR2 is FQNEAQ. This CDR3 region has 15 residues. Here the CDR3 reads CASISGTGSNQPQHF. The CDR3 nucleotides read TGTGCCAGCATCTCGGGGACAGGTAGCAATCAGCCCCAGCATTTT.

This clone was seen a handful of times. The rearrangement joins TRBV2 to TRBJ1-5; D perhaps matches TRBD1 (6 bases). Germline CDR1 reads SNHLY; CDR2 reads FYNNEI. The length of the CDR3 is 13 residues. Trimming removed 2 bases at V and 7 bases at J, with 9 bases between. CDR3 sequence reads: CASSETGTQPQHF. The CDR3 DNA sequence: TGTGCCAGCAGTGAAACAGGGACCCAGCCCCAGCATTTT.

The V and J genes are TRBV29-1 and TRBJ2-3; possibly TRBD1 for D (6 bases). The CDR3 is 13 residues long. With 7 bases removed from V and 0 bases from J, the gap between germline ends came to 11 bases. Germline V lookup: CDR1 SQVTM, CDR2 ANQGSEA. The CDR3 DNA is TGCAGCGAGATAGGGGGTAGCACAGATACGCAGTATTTT. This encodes CSEIGGSTDTQYF.

The CDR3 here is CATSGYRGAIRAQHF. CDR3 in DNA: TGTGCCACCAGCGGATACAGGGGGGCGATTCGGGCCCAGCATTTT. The chain has TRBV15 and TRBJ1-5; 8 nucleotides align to TRBD1. V trimming: 5 bases; J trimming: 11 bases; junction bases outside the gene matches: 14. Per the germline V gene, CDR1 is LNHNV and CDR2 is YYDKDF (reference sequence). CDR3 length: 15 amino acids.

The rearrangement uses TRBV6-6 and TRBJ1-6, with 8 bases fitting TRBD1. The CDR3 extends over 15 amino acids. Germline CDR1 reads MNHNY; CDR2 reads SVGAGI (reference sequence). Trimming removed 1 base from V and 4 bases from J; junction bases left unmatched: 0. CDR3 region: CASSYYRGYNSPLHF. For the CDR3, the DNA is TGTGCCAGCAGTTACTACAGGGGGTATAATTCACCCCTCCACTTT.

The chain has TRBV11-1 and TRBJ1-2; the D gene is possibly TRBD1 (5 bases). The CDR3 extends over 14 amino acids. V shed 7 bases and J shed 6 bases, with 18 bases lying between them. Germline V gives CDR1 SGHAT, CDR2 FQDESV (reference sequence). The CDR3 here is CASNPPGRGDGYTF. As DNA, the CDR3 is TGTGCCAGCAACCCTCCTGGGAGGGGAGATGGCTACACCTTC.

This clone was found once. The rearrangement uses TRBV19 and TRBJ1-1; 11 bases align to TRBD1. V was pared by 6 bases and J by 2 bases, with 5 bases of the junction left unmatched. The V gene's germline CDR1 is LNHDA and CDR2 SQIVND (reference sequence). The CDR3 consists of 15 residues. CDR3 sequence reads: CASSGTGGRNTEAFF. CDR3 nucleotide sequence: TGTGCCAGTAGCGGGACAGGGGGTCGTAACACTGAAGCTTTCTTT. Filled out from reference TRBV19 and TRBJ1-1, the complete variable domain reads DGGITQSPKYLFRKEGQNVTLSCEQNLNHDAMYWYRQDPGQGLRLIYYSQIVNDFQKGDIAEGYSVSREKKESFPLTVTSAQKNPTAFYLCASSGTGGRNTEAFFGQGTRLTVV.

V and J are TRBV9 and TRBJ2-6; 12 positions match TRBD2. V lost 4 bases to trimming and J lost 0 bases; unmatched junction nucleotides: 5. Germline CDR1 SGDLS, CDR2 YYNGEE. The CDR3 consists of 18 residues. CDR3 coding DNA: TGTGCCAGCAGCACGCGGACTAGCGGGGTCTCTGGGGCCAACGTCCTGACTTTC. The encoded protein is CASSTRTSGVSGANVLTF.

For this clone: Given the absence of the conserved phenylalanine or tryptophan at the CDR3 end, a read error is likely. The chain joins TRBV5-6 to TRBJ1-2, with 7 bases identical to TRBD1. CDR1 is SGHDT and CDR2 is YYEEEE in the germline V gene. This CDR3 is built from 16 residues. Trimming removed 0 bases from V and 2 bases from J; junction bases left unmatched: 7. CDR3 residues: CASSLDRGPGNYGYTL. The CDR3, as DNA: TGTGCCAGCAGCTTGGACAGGGGCCCGGGGAACTATGGCTACACCCTC.